The source of this T cell receptor (beta chain) is a study of OX40 agonist ivuxolimab in advanced cancers. Study background: Checkpoint inhibitors had been given previously to roughly 40% of patients. Three patients responded partially, comprising one with hepatocellular carcinoma and two with cutaneous melanoma.

The assay was immunoSEQ multiplex PCR, and TCRdb's table has in-frame clones only and misses some. The data show tens of thousands of clones, roughly four fifths seen once. In regard to this clone: What it binds is unknown.

CDR3 size: 15 residues. The V gene end was trimmed by 4 bases and the J gene end by 6 bases; junction bases not matched to a gene: 7. Germline V gene sequence: CDR1 SGDLS, CDR2 YYNGEE. Findings and limits, study-wide: Expanded clones were, on average, more numerous in CD8+ T cells than in CD4+.

The chain employs TRBV9 and TRBJ2-2; 9 bases are a match to TRBD1. The source is an adult with an advanced solid tumor such as melanoma, head and neck, liver or kidney cancer. Sequencing was performed on CD4+ or CD8+ T cells sorted from blood, taken in a trial of the OX40 agonist ivuxolimab. CDR3: CASSSPGQGAGELFF. For the CDR3, the DNA is TGTGCCAGCAGCTCTCCGGGACAGGGAGCCGGGGAGCTGTTTTTT.